The sequence of this T cell receptor (beta chain) was determined in a study of PD-L1 blockade in urothelial cancer. Study-level information: Median blood clonality was roughly 0.078, with 75,000 to 90,000 unique TCRs.

The CDR3 spans 14 residues. The germline V gene has CDR1 SEHNR and CDR2 FQNEAQ (reference sequence). The V and J ends lost 0 bases and 3 bases respectively, with 7 bases between them. Time point: peripheral blood 6 weeks after treatment start. Patients were diagnosed with urothelial carcinoma, either locally advanced or metastatic. Assay used: immunoSEQ multiplex PCR; TCRdb lists only in-frame clones, some missing. Among around 19,000 clones listed, approximately 82% were seen once. The sequence derives from a man aged 45-65 years with urothelial cancer. This sequence joins TRBV7-9 and TRBJ2-3; no definite D call. This sample comprised PBMCs, obtained around atezolizumab (anti-PD-L1) treatment. This CDR3 is CASSLAADTDTQYF. CDR3 DNA: TGTGCCAGCAGCTTAGCGGCGGATACAGATACGCAGTATTTT. The entire variable domain, with the rest obtained from reference TRBV7-9 and TRBJ2-3, is as follows: DTGVSQNPRHKITKRGQNVTFRCDPISEHNRLYWYRQTLGQGPEFLTYFQNEAQLEKSRLLSDRFSAERPKGSFSTLEIQRTEQGDSAMYLCASSLAADTDTQYFGPGTRLTVL.